The rows below give T cell receptor beta chains drawn from one sample of a study of T-cell reconstitution after alpha-beta-depleted transplantation in children. MiXCR, run by TCRdb on the PCR reads, gives a single entry per CDR3 protein. The table lists 250,000 to 300,000 distinct CDR3 sequences, more than 8% of them singletons. The source material was PBMCs from the stem cell graft donor, sampled from the stem cell graft. Every receptor here comes from a human donor who donated a stem cell graft to a child with SCID. Both conserved end residues are part of each CDR3. A D gene is named only where the DNA matches it firmly. Where a row states a size, it is once, few, many or the class of an expanded clone; other rows omit it.

CASSPPVGDSNQPQHF	TGTGCCAGCAGCCCCCCCGTGGGTGATAGCAATCAGCCCCAGCATTTT	TRBV7-9	16	TRBJ1-5	-	few
CASSERAGLNTEAFF	TGTGCCAGCAGTGAACGGGCGGGCCTGAACACTGAAGCTTTCTTT	TRBV25-1	15	TRBJ1-1	-	few
CASSPRNRAGEPQHF	TGTGCCAGCAGTCCTCGGAACAGGGCGGGAGAGCCCCAGCATTTT	TRBV27	15	TRBJ1-5	-	few
CARKWDRGFQEQYF	TGTGCCAGAAAATGGGACAGGGGATTTCAGGAGCAGTATTTT	TRBV2	14	TRBJ2-3	TRBD1	few
CAIRGANTEAFF	TGTGCCATCAGGGGCGCTAACACTGAAGCTTTCTTT	TRBV10-3	12	TRBJ1-1	-	many
CATSRDSGSFYGYTF	TGTGCCACCAGCAGAGATAGTGGCTCTTTCTATGGCTACACCTTC	TRBV15	15	TRBJ1-2	-	few
CASSLEISISGNTIYF	TGTGCCAGCAGCTTAGAAATATCGATCTCTGGAAACACCATATATTTT	TRBV7-9	16	TRBJ1-3	-	-
CASSLTGGPLETQYF	TGTGCCAGCAGCTTAACGGGGGGGCCTTTGGAGACCCAGTACTTC	TRBV7-6	15	TRBJ2-5	TRBD2	-
CASSPDGQILGGGYTF	TGTGCCAGCAGCCCGGATGGACAGATCCTTGGGGGGGGCTACACCTTC	TRBV7-9	16	TRBJ1-2	-	-
CSARGEGQEIYGYTF	TGCAGTGCTAGAGGCGAAGGACAGGAGATCTATGGCTACACCTTC	TRBV20-1	15	TRBJ1-2	TRBD1	few
CASSFTQGLGEQYF	TGCGCCAGCAGCTTCACACAGGGCCTCGGCGAGCAGTACTTC	TRBV5-1	14	TRBJ2-7	-	-
CSVPRGGRAFF	TGCAGCGTGCCACGCGGGGGCCGAGCCTTCTTC	TRBV29-1	11	TRBJ2-1	-	many
CASSLDGGGRYNEQFF	TGTGCCAGCAGCTTAGATGGCGGGGGGCGCTACAATGAGCAGTTCTTC	TRBV7-8	16	TRBJ2-1	TRBD2	-
CASSDSDYGYTF	TGTGCCAGCAGCGACAGTGACTATGGCTACACCTTC	TRBV2	12	TRBJ1-2	-	-
CSARSGDYTGELFF	TGCAGTGCCAGATCGGGGGATTATACCGGGGAGCTGTTTTTT	TRBV20-1	14	TRBJ2-2	-	-
CSAEDRDNQPQHF	TGCAGTGCCGAAGACAGAGACAATCAGCCCCAGCATTTT	TRBV20-1	13	TRBJ1-5	-	-
CASSLVGENEQFF	TGTGCCAGCAGCTTAGTCGGCGAGAATGAGCAGTTCTTC	TRBV7-9	13	TRBJ2-1	-	few
CASSHGQGYKEQYF	TGTGCCAGCAGCCACGGACAGGGCTATAAAGAGCAGTACTTC	TRBV11-2	14	TRBJ2-7	TRBD1	-
CASSYSSGTAAYNEQFF	TGTGCCAGCAGTTACAGTTCCGGGACAGCTGCCTACAATGAGCAGTTCTTC	TRBV6-5	17	TRBJ2-1	TRBD1	few
CASSPNRGGPGGYEQYF	TGTGCCAGCAGTCCCAATCGTGGGGGCCCAGGCGGCTACGAGCAGTACTTC	TRBV12-3/TRBV12-4	17	TRBJ2-7	-	few
CASSVTGGSYNEQFF	TGTGCCAGCAGCGTGACAGGGGGATCCTACAATGAGCAGTTCTTC	TRBV9	15	TRBJ2-1	TRBD1	few
CAISKGAPPYNEQFF	TGTGCCATCAGTAAAGGGGCCCCTCCCTACAATGAGCAGTTCTTC	TRBV10-3	15	TRBJ2-1	-	few
CASSSPPNQPQHF	TGTGCCAGCAGTTCCCCCCCCAATCAGCCCCAGCATTTT	TRBV6-6	13	TRBJ1-5	-	few
CASSQTFNTEAFF	TGTGCCAGCAGCCAAACTTTTAACACTGAAGCTTTCTTT	TRBV3-1	13	TRBJ1-1	-	many
CASSETTGRQPQHF	TGCGCCAGCAGTGAAACGACAGGGAGGCAGCCCCAGCATTTT	TRBV10-2	14	TRBJ1-5	TRBD1	many
CASSPGLAGDQGTQYF	TGTGCCAGCAGTCCCGGTCTAGCGGGGGATCAGGGTACGCAGTATTTT	TRBV12-3/TRBV12-4	16	TRBJ2-3	TRBD2	few